These 14 T cell receptor beta chains share one sample of origin, sequenced in a study of T cell responses to AZD1222 COVID-19 vaccine. This table comes from immunoSEQ multiplex PCR, and its TCRdb copy is limited to in-frame clones, with some not included. The sample has about 100,000 clones; 80% to 95% are singletons. The source material was peripheral blood, sampled on day 0 of AZD1222 vaccination. These receptors were collected from an adult in good health.

The chain combines TRBV18 with TRBJ1-1; D uncertain. This CDR3 contains 14 residues. V lost 2 bases and J 2 bases, leaving 9 bases between the germline ends. Looked up from germline, CDR1 is KGHSH and CDR2 is LQKENI. Here the CDR3 reads CASSPGTENTEAFF. The CDR3 coding sequence is TGTGCCAGCTCACCAGGTACAGAAAACACTGAAGCTTTCTTT.

V and J are TRBV7-2 and TRBJ2-3; a possible D gene is TRBD2 (5 bases). Germline V gene data show CDR1 as SGHTA and CDR2 as FQGNSA. CDR3 length: 15 residues. V was cut by 1 base and J by 2 bases, with 10 bases left in between. The CDR3 coding sequence is TGTGCCAGCAGCTTAGTCGCCGGGGACACAGATACGCAGTATTTT. Protein sequence: CASSLVAGDTDTQYF.

V gene TRBV7-9 combines with J gene TRBJ2-5; possibly TRBD1 or TRBD2 for D (5 bases each). This CDR3 region has 16 residues. The germline V gene encodes CDR1 SEHNR and CDR2 FQNEAQ (reference sequence). Trimming removed 4 bases from V and 5 bases from J, with 20 bases in between. CDR3 region: CASSSTGAGWEETQYF. The CDR3 DNA is TGTGCCAGCAGCTCAACCGGGGCAGGCTGGGAGGAGACCCAGTACTTC.

The V and J genes are TRBV10-2 and TRBJ2-3, with 12 positions matching TRBD2. Trimming took 0 bases from V and 0 from J; bases not matched to a gene: 7. CDR3 length equals 19 residues. CDR1 is WSHSY, CDR2 SAAADI, per germline. This CDR3 is CASSESGLAGHSSTDTQYF. The CDR3 DNA is TGCGCCAGCAGTGAGTCTGGACTAGCGGGGCACTCTAGCACAGATACGCAGTATTTT.

The chain has TRBV11-2 and TRBJ2-7; D is tentatively TRBD1 or TRBD2 (5 bases each). CDR1 and CDR2 (germline): SGHAT, FQNNGV. The length of the CDR3 is 14 residues. Trimming pared 7 bases from V and 7 bases from J, leaving 20 bases between. The CDR3 region has the DNA TGTGCCAGCACCATACACGGGGCTAATCGGGAGCAGTACTTC. It yields the protein CASTIHGANREQYF. Based on the CDR3 plus reference TRBV11-2 and TRBJ2-7, the full variable domain is EAGVAQSPRYKIIEKRQSVAFWCNPISGHATLYWYQQILGQGPKLLIQFQNNGVVDDSQLPKDRFSAERLKGVDSTLKIQPAKLEDSAVYLCASTIHGANREQYFGPGTRLTVT.

This chain links TRBV4-2 with TRBJ2-7; 8 positions match TRBD2. Germline V gives CDR1 LGHNA, CDR2 YNFKEQ. CDR3 length equals 15 residues. V gave up 3 bases and J gave up 3 bases; unmatched junction bases: 7. The CDR3 here is CASSQIAGRVYEQYF. The CDR3 nucleotides are TGTGCCAGCAGCCAGATAGCGGGAAGAGTCTACGAGCAGTACTTC.

The CDR3 nucleotides are TGTGCCAGCAGTCCCCAGGGGGTAACTGAAGCTTTCTTT. Protein product: CASSPQGVTEAFF. The chain links TRBV2 to TRBJ1-1; 7 bases agree with TRBD1. V was clipped by 5 bases and J by 5 bases; unmatched bases: 5. Germline V gene data show CDR1 as SNHLY and CDR2 as FYNNEI. This CDR3 has 13 amino acids. The full variable domain, rest sourced from reference TRBV2 and TRBJ1-1, is EPEVTQTPSHQVTQMGQEVILRCVPISNHLYFYWYRQILGQKVEFLVSFYNNEISEKSEIFDDQFSVERPDGSNFTLKIRSTKLEDSAMYFCASSPQGVTEAFFGQGTRLTVV.

V gene TRBV28 combines with J gene TRBJ2-1; no definite D call. The CDR3 totals 12 residues. V was clipped by 6 bases and J by 8 bases, with 11 bases between them. Germline CDR1 and CDR2: MDHEN and SYDVKM. CDR3 loop: CASSLGRDEQFF. The CDR3 region has the DNA TGTGCCAGCAGCCTCGGTCGGGATGAGCAGTTCTTC.

V is TRBV10-3 and J is TRBJ1-2; D not certain. Deletions cut 3 bases from V and 5 bases from J, with 16 bases between. The CDR3 length is 15 residues. From germline, CDR1 is ENHRY and CDR2 SYGVKD. The CDR3 reads CAISEALASEYGYTF. The DNA of the CDR3 is TGTGCCATCAGTGAAGCCCTCGCCAGCGAGTATGGCTACACCTTC.

The gene calls are TRBV5-8 and TRBJ2-7, with 7 bases lining up with TRBD1. CDR3 length: 12 residues. V shed 7 bases and J 2 bases; nucleotides not matched to a gene: 3. Germline V lookup: CDR1 SGHTS, CDR2 YDEGEE. CDR3: CASQGETYEQYF. The CDR3 DNA follows: TGTGCCAGCCAGGGGGAGACCTACGAGCAGTACTTC.

In its sample, this clone was seen once. This chain joins TRBV18 and TRBJ2-1, with 7 nucleotides matching TRBD1. CDR1 and CDR2 from the germline V gene are KGHSH and LQKENI. Losses at the gene ends were 2 bases for V and 6 bases for J; bases not matched to a gene: 7. This CDR3 is built from 15 residues. The CDR3 DNA sequence: TGTGCCAGCTCACCATTAGGGGGCGCGGTCAATGAGCAGTTCTTC. Translated: CASSPLGGAVNEQFF.

The chain recombines TRBV6-4 with TRBJ2-1; 9 bases map to TRBD2. Germline V gives CDR1 MRHNA, CDR2 SNTAGT. V trimming: 0 bases; J trimming: 7 bases; junction bases outside the gene matches: 10. This CDR3 contains 17 residues. Written as DNA, the CDR3 is TGTGCCAGCAGTGACTCGTTTTCTGCGGGAGGGGGGAATGAGCAGTTCTTC. Its protein is CASSDSFSAGGGNEQFF.

The chain links TRBV10-2 to TRBJ2-7; D perhaps matches TRBD2 (5 bases). The CDR3 runs 13 residues. Trimming stripped 3 bases from V and 6 bases from J, with 12 bases between. Germline lookup yields CDR1 WSHSY and CDR2 SAAADI. CDR3 coding DNA: TGCGCCAGCAGTGATGGGGAGACCGCCGAGCAGTACTTC. Translating gives CASSDGETAEQYF.

Here the CDR3 reads CASSVLGQGTTDTQYF. For the CDR3, the DNA is TGTGCCAGCAGTGTACTGGGACAGGGTACGACAGATACGCAGTATTTT. The chain is built from TRBV6-4 and TRBJ2-3; TRBD1 matches 9 bases. The CDR3 totals 16 residues. V shed 4 bases and J 3 bases; nucleotides not matched to a gene: 8. Germline CDR1 is MRHNA and CDR2 is SNTAGT.